These T cell receptor beta chains were read from a single sample in a study of cytomegalovirus exposure and HLA in healthy donors. Some clones are missing from TCRdb's copy, which holds only in-frame ones; the method was immunoSEQ multiplex PCR. The table gives over 200,000 clones; the top ten clones make up about 0.9% of it. The sample taken for sequencing was PBMCs. The receptors come from a woman in her twenties or thirties in good health and CMV-seropositive. Each CDR3 is given without its conserved first and last residue. Fields, in order: D gene, V gene, J gene, CDR3 protein. A D gene is named only where the DNA matches it firmly.

D: .; V: TRBV9; J: TRBJ1-2; CDR3: ASSVDVWEAGGYT
D: .; V: TRBV7-9; J: TRBJ1-4; CDR3: ASSLSRGATNEKLF
D: TRBD1; V: TRBV2; J: TRBJ2-7; CDR3: ASRVGTGGGQY
D: TRBD1; V: TRBV7-9; J: TRBJ1-4; CDR3: ASSQQGISGEKLF
D: .; V: TRBV6-6; J: TRBJ2-7; CDR3: ASSYADSYEQY
D: TRBD2; V: TRBV27; J: TRBJ2-5; CDR3: ASSLLAGEETQY
D: .; V: TRBV10-2; J: TRBJ1-2; CDR3: ASRKQGNNYGYT
D: TRBD1; V: TRBV10-2; J: TRBJ2-1; CDR3: ASNLRDRVSEQF
D: .; V: TRBV5-1; J: TRBJ2-6; CDR3: ASSLDQVSGANVLT
D: .; V: TRBV5-4; J: TRBJ1-2; CDR3: ASSLLDGNYGYT
D: TRBD1; V: TRBV6-6; J: TRBJ2-1; CDR3: ASSFHRGQSYNEQF
D: TRBD2; V: TRBV4-1; J: .; CDR3: ASSPGLASPRRAYEQY
D: .; V: TRBV10-2; J: TRBJ1-5; CDR3: ATSPGPSGQPQH
D: .; V: TRBV5-6; J: TRBJ2-3; CDR3: ASSLGTTTDTQY
D: .; V: TRBV19; J: TRBJ1-1; CDR3: ASSTSGELNTEAF
D: TRBD1; V: TRBV28; J: TRBJ1-2; CDR3: ASSLNPGQGAGGYT
D: .; V: TRBV7-9; J: TRBJ2-7; CDR3: ASSSTSDYEQY
D: .; V: TRBV27; J: TRBJ1-1; CDR3: ASSRKDSPKTEAF
D: TRBD2; V: TRBV6-4; J: TRBJ2-1; CDR3: ASSDPGLAGTREQF
D: TRBD2; V: TRBV28; J: TRBJ2-1; CDR3: ASSSISRLAGEVYNEQF
D: .; V: TRBV6-1; J: TRBJ1-2; CDR3: ASSEYSPDVGDYYGYT
D: .; V: TRBV2; J: TRBJ2-7; CDR3: ASSDRRGADEQY
D: .; V: TRBV5-4; J: TRBJ1-1; CDR3: ASSPEPDFVRAF
D: TRBD2; V: TRBV5-1; J: TRBJ2-7; CDR3: ASGTSGVGEQY
D: .; V: TRBV9; J: TRBJ1-3; CDR3: ASSVGAGEGNTIY